This T cell receptor (beta chain) was found in a study of T cell changes during pregnancy in multiple sclerosis. This table comes from immunoSEQ multiplex PCR, and its TCRdb copy is limited to in-frame clones, with some not included. The sample includes tens of thousands of clones, more than 85% of them seen just once. The CDR3 length is 12 residues. Germline V gene sequence: CDR1 SGHDN, CDR2 FVKESK. V shed 1 base and J shed 3 bases, with 4 bases lying between them. J is TRBJ2-7 and V is TRBV14; D is ambiguous. The clonotype originates from a female donor in good health, enrolled as a control in a pregnancy study. Sequencing used CD4+ T cells from peripheral blood mononuclear cells, obtained in the third trimester of pregnancy. This chain's CDR3 is CASSQVLYEQYF. The CDR3, as DNA: TGTGCCAGCAGCCAAGTCCTCTACGAGCAGTACTTC.